These T cell receptor beta chains were read from a single sample in a study of shared clonotypes between healthy human individuals. Clones were read by immunoSEQ multiplex PCR, and TCRdb kept only the in-frame ones, dropping some. The data show 2 million to 2.5 million clones, with more than 85% seen just once and around 0.4% held by the top ten. The sample taken for sequencing was naive CD4+ T cells from PBMCs. The receptors derive from a man younger than 35 in good health. Some clones in this sample may be carry-over from other donors' samples. Each CDR3 is given with its conserved first and last residue. A D gene is named only where the DNA matches it firmly. The size of a clone is reported for some rows only, either as once, few or many, or as a class for expanded clones.

>TRBJ2-3|-|-|TRBV11-2
CASRFRTDTQYF
TGTGCCAGCAGGTTTCGGACAGATACGCAGTATTTT
>TRBJ2-3|-|TRBD2|TRBV6-5
CASTRKVAGSDTQYF
TGTGCCAGCACCCGCAAGGTAGCGGGATCAGATACGCAGTATTTT
>TRBJ2-2|-|-|TRBV6-1
CASSEGGRTGELFF
TGTGCCAGCAGTGAAGGGGGGCGCACCGGGGAGCTGTTTTTT
>TRBJ2-1|-|-|TRBV7-3
CASSPQPAAYNEQFF
TGTGCCAGCAGCCCCCAACCAGCGGCCTACAATGAGCAGTTCTTC
>TRBJ2-7|-|-|TRBV28
CASSFPLRVYEQYF
TGTGCCAGCAGTTTCCCCCTCAGGGTCTACGAGCAGTACTTC
>TRBJ2-2|-|-|TRBV28
CASSLANTGELFF
TGTGCCAGCAGCTTGGCGAACACCGGGGAGCTGTTTTTT
>TRBJ1-5|once|TRBD1|TRBV7-2
CASSFAGQGNQPQHF
TGTGCCAGCAGCTTTGCGGGACAGGGGAATCAGCCCCAGCATTTT
>TRBJ1-5|-|TRBD1|TRBV28
CASSSLGQGNQPQHF
TGTGCCAGCAGTTCCCTGGGACAGGGGAATCAGCCCCAGCATTTT
>TRBJ1-3|-|-|TRBV18
CASSPNRVNTIYF
TGTGCCAGCTCGCCTAACAGGGTAAACACCATATATTTT
>TRBJ1-1|-|-|TRBV30
CAWADTNTEAFF
TGTGCCTGGGCGGACACTAACACTGAAGCTTTCTTT
>TRBJ2-5|-|TRBD1|TRBV27
CASSPRTGGAMETQYF
TGTGCCAGCAGTCCCCGGACAGGGGGCGCGATGGAGACCCAGTACTTC
>TRBJ2-7|-|-|TRBV27
CASSRPMAGEQYF
TGTGCCAGCAGCCGGCCCATGGCTGGGGAGCAGTACTTC
>TRBJ1-2|-|TRBD1|TRBV19
CASSIGQGPNYGYTF
TGTGCCAGTAGTATCGGACAGGGGCCGAACTATGGCTACACCTTC
>TRBJ1-4|-|-|TRBV2
CASSERQETNEKLFF
TGTGCCAGCAGTGAAAGGCAGGAAACTAATGAAAAACTGTTTTTT
>TRBJ2-2|once|-|TRBV5-6
CASSTIGQSNTGELFF
TGTGCCAGCAGCACCATAGGACAGTCGAACACCGGGGAGCTGTTTTTT
>TRBJ2-7|-|-|TRBV27
CASSLLPGVIYEQYF
TGTGCCAGCAGTTTATTACCAGGGGTGATCTACGAGCAGTACTTC
>TRBJ2-5|-|TRBD2|TRBV25-1
CASSEYGLAEETQYF
TGTGCCAGCAGTGAATATGGACTAGCGGAAGAGACCCAGTACTTC
>TRBJ1-1|-|-|TRBV10-3
CAIRGRDPGVVEAFF
TGTGCCATCAGGGGGAGAGATCCTGGCGTTGTGGAAGCTTTCTTT
>TRBJ2-1|-|-|TRBV27
CASSPSRPWSSYNEQFF
TGTGCCAGCAGTCCAAGCCGACCCTGGAGCTCCTACAATGAGCAGTTCTTC
>TRBJ1-2|-|-|TRBV28
CASSSHQGGENYGYTF
TGTGCCAGCAGTTCCCACCAGGGTGGGGAAAACTATGGCTACACCTTC
>TRBJ2-1|-|TRBD2|TRBV29-1
CSVTLAGYYNEQFF
TGCAGCGTCACACTAGCGGGTTACTACAATGAGCAGTTCTTC
>TRBJ1-4|once|-|TRBV5-4
CASSLRTATNEKLFF
TGTGCCAGCAGCTTGCGGACAGCAACTAATGAAAAACTGTTTTTT
>TRBJ2-7|once|-|TRBV28
CASSLNADEQYF
TGTGCCAGCAGTTTAAACGCAGACGAGCAGTACTTC
>TRBJ2-3|-|TRBD2|TRBV18
CASSAGLAGVGDTQYF
TGTGCCAGCTCAGCGGGACTAGCGGGAGTCGGGGATACGCAGTATTTT
>TRBJ2-7|-|TRBD2|TRBV29-1
CSVEDRPSGSLYEQYF
TGCAGCGTTGAAGATCGGCCTAGCGGGAGTCTCTACGAGCAGTACTTC
>TRBJ2-7|-|-|TRBV5-1
CASSLGSAGEAYEQYF
TGCGCCAGCAGCTTGGGGTCGGCAGGGGAGGCCTACGAGCAGTACTTC
>TRBJ2-6|-|-|TRBV5-1
CASSFGRSSGANVLTF
TGCGCCAGCAGCTTCGGCAGATCCTCTGGGGCCAACGTCCTGACTTTC
>TRBJ2-7|-|-|TRBV5-5
CASSFIASNEQYF
TGTGCCAGCAGCTTTATAGCATCCAACGAGCAGTACTTC
>TRBJ1-2|-|-|TRBV7-8
CASSRTPRGEGGYTF
TGTGCCAGCAGCCGGACTCCCAGGGGAGAGGGTGGCTACACCTTC
>TRBJ1-5|-|-|TRBV6-6
CASSYDLNQPQHF
TGTGCCAGCAGTTACGACCTCAATCAGCCCCAGCATTTT
>TRBJ1-2|-|-|TRBV28
CASSFGGSIPNYGYTF
TGTGCCAGCAGTTTCGGCGGGTCCATCCCTAACTATGGCTACACCTTC
>TRBJ1-5|-|-|TRBV14
CASSPKRTLIGGNQPQHF
TGTGCCAGCAGCCCCAAGCGGACTCTTATAGGGGGCAATCAGCCCCAGCATTTT
>TRBJ2-7|-|TRBD2|TRBV19
CASRVAGVLTYEQYF
TGTGCCAGTAGAGTAGCGGGAGTCCTCACCTACGAGCAGTACTTC
>TRBJ2-5|-|-|TRBV5-1
CASSLVLPTETQYF
TGCGCCAGCAGCTTGGTCCTTCCTACAGAGACCCAGTACTTC
>TRBJ1-1|-|-|TRBV5-4
CASSLWQLNTEAFF
TGTGCCAGCAGCTTGTGGCAGCTGAACACTGAAGCTTTCTTT
>TRBJ1-3|-|-|TRBV7-3
CASSLGGFGNTIYF
TGTGCCAGCAGCTTAGGAGGCTTTGGAAACACCATATATTTT
>TRBJ2-1|once|-|TRBV7-9
CASSLDSYNEQFF
TGTGCCAGCAGCTTAGATTCGTACAATGAGCAGTTCTTC
>TRBJ2-7|-|-|TRBV29-1
CSVRDTVGGLWDEQYF
TGCAGCGTCCGGGACACCGTAGGGGGACTATGGGACGAGCAGTACTTC
>TRBJ1-5|-|-|TRBV14
CASSQEVGAPQHF
TGTGCCAGCAGCCAAGAAGTCGGTGCGCCCCAGCATTTT
>TRBJ2-5|-|-|TRBV27
CASSLFPGQETQYF
TGTGCCAGCAGTTTATTTCCAGGCCAAGAGACCCAGTACTTC
>TRBJ2-1|-|TRBD2|TRBV4-2
CASSQDWVTSHNEQFF
TGTGCCAGCAGCCAAGATTGGGTGACTAGCCACAATGAGCAGTTCTTC
>TRBJ2-5|-|-|TRBV5-1
CASSLIPQETQYF
TGCGCCAGCAGCCTTATCCCCCAAGAGACCCAGTACTTC
>TRBJ1-1|-|TRBD1|TRBV19
CASSPGQGGNTEAFF
TGTGCCAGTAGTCCGGGACAGGGGGGGAACACTGAAGCTTTCTTT
>TRBJ2-7|-|-|TRBV6-1
CASVGGYEQYF
TGTGCGTCCGTCGGGGGTTACGAGCAGTACTTC
>TRBJ2-1|-|TRBD2|TRBV5-4
CASSPAGTNYNEQFF
TGTGCCAGCAGCCCGGCCGGGACTAACTACAATGAGCAGTTCTTC
>TRBJ2-3|-|-|TRBV29-1
CSAWRHTDTQPTDTQYF
TGCAGCGCTTGGAGACATACCGACACCCAGCCCACAGATACGCAGTATTTT
>TRBJ2-5|-|TRBD2|TRBV2
CASSELAGQETQYF
TGTGCCAGCAGCGAACTAGCGGGGCAAGAGACCCAGTACTTC
>TRBJ2-1|-|-|TRBV6-6
CASSPGVNEQFF
TGTGCCAGCAGTCCCGGGGTCAATGAGCAGTTCTTC